The 21 T cell receptor beta chains below come from one sample, sequenced in a study of regulatory T cells in long-lasting Graves disease (dated by TCRdb to about 2021). Library preparation was by multiplex PCR. TCRdb shows the sequencer as Illumina HiSeq 4000. iRepertoire HTBI primers and Arm-PCR amplification of CDR3 regions were used to construct TCR beta libraries. In TCRdb, the public reads were trimmed at Q25 with fastp and aligned with MiXCR, with productive beta chains retained. CDR3 protein sequences are deduplicated, and each keeps its most common genes and DNA. The sample data list 530,000 or so distinct CDR3 sequences, and 16% of these were observed just once. Around 12% of the sample belongs to the ten largest clones. According to the study, the label for this sample's time point signals: newly diagnosed GD, antithyroid drugs for less than 3 months. RNA was extracted from PBMCs in TRIzol for both TCR sequencing and RNA sequencing.

The same sample was also studied in work on T cells in Graves' hyperthyroidism and ophthalmopathy.

Sequenced here: peripheral blood mononuclear cells (PBMCs), sampled at new diagnosis, from a patient treated with antithyroid drugs. Receptors originate from a man between 18 and 29 years old with Graves disease. Donor details come from another sample of the same person, matched by shared clones.

The sample holds many counts of this clonotype. The chain carries TRBV18 and TRBJ2-6, with a weak D call TRBD2 (6 bases). The CDR3 loop spans 16 amino acids. Germline V CDR1 and CDR2: KGHSH, LQKENI. V lost 4 bases and J lost 4, with 14 bases in between. Written as DNA, the CDR3 is TGTGCCAGCTCACGGAGGGCCCGCTCAGGGGCCAACGTCCTGACTTTC. It yields the protein CASSRRARSGANVLTF.

This clonotype came up a few times. The genes are TRBV6-1 and TRBJ2-2; 11 positions agree with TRBD2. The CDR3 totals 18 residues. With 5 bases clipped from V and 0 bases from J, the junction kept 8 bases outside the gene matches. Germline assignment: CDR1 MNHNS and CDR2 SASEGT. The CDR3 DNA sequence: TGTGCCAGCAGTCTGACTAGCGGGACAGCGGCGAACACCGGGGAGCTGTTTTTT. It translates to CASSLTSGTAANTGELFF.

Many counts were recorded for this clonotype. V and J are TRBV5-1 and TRBJ1-2; D possibly corresponds to TRBD1 (6 bases). Germline values: CDR1 SGHRS, CDR2 YFSETQ. The CDR3 extends over 13 amino acids. Trimming pared 4 bases from V and 8 bases from J, leaving 15 bases between. CDR3 sequence: CASSGNYREGYTF. As DNA, the CDR3 is TGCGCCAGCAGCGGGAACTACAGGGAGGGCTACACCTTC.

The sample holds many counts of this clonotype. This chain connects TRBV7-4 to TRBJ2-5, with D perhaps given as TRBD1 or TRBD2 (5 bases each). Between the trimmed V and J ends, which lost 4 bases and 2 bases, there was a span of 17 bases. The CDR3 length is 16 residues. Germline CDR1 and CDR2: SGHVT and SQSDAQ. In nucleotides, the CDR3 is TGTGCCAGCAGCTGCCGGAGTGGGACCCTTCAAGAGACCCAGTACTTC. It specifies CASSCRSGTLQETQYF.

The V gene is TRBV15, the J gene TRBJ2-1, with D unclear. The CDR3 loop spans 14 amino acids. Trimming left V 0 bases short and J 8 bases short, with 11 bases between. Per germline, CDR1 LNHNV and CDR2 YYDKDF (reference sequence). The CDR3 coding sequence is TGTGCCACCAGCAGAGATAGGGCTCCGCATGAGCAGTTCTTC. As protein: CATSRDRAPHEQFF.

The chain couples TRBV19 to TRBJ2-3; 7 bases map to TRBD2. The CDR3 contains 15 residues. CDR1 LNHDA and CDR2 SQIVND come from the germline V gene (reference sequence). V trimming: 3 bases; J trimming: 3 bases; junction bases outside the gene matches: 6. CDR3 DNA sequence: TGTGCCAGTAGTATGTGGCGGGAGTTGACAGATACGCAGTATTTT. This codes for CASSMWRELTDTQYF.

This clonotype appeared many times. The rearrangement links TRBV5-1 to TRBJ2-7, with TRBD2 identical over 16 bases. Trimming removed 2 bases from V and 5 bases from J; junction bases left unmatched: 7. This CDR3 spans 17 amino acids. Germline V lookup: CDR1 SGHRS, CDR2 YFSETQ. The CDR3 here is CASSLGTSGRASHEQYF. CDR3 bases: TGCGCCAGCAGCTTAGGGACTAGCGGGAGGGCCAGCCACGAGCAGTACTTC.

Only a few counts were recorded for this clonotype. This rearrangement joins TRBV7-9 to TRBJ1-4; 10 bases align to TRBD1. The germline V gene encodes CDR1 SEHNR and CDR2 FQNEAQ (reference sequence). CDR3 length: 16 amino acids. With 7 bases clipped from V and 6 bases from J, the junction kept 11 bases outside the gene matches. The CDR3: CASTHRGTGADEKLFF. CDR3 coding DNA: TGTGCCAGCACCCATCGAGGGACAGGGGCGGATGAAAAACTGTTTTTT.

This clonotype occurred a few times. J is TRBJ2-7 and V is TRBV30; 8 bases map to TRBD1. The CDR3 spans 13 residues. CDR1 is GTSNPN and CDR2 is SVGIG in the germline V gene (reference sequence). V lost 5 bases, J lost 4 bases, and 7 bases stayed unmatched. The CDR3 sequence: CAWGGRGRYEQYF. The CDR3 nucleotides read TGTGCCTGGGGGGGCAGGGGGCGGTACGAGCAGTACTTC.

This clonotype was observed at least ten times. The CDR3 nucleotides read TGTGCCAGCAGCCCCCAAGGGGGTAGCAATCAGCCCCAGCATTTT. Protein sequence: CASSPQGGSNQPQHF. The chain joins TRBV7-9 to TRBJ1-5; possible D gene TRBD1, 6 bases. Germline assignment: CDR1 SEHNR and CDR2 FQNEAQ (reference sequence). The CDR3 is 15 amino acids. Trimming pared 5 bases from V and 0 bases from J, leaving 11 bases between.

This chain joins TRBV30 and TRBJ2-1, with 11 bases matching TRBD2. V gave up 4 bases and J gave up 8 bases; unmatched junction bases: 7. CDR1 and CDR2 from the germline V gene are GTSNPN and SVGIG (reference sequence). CDR3 length equals 14 residues. The CDR3 region has the DNA TGTGCCTGGAAAACTAGCGGGAGAATCTATGAGCAGTTCTTC. Protein product: CAWKTSGRIYEQFF.

Remarks on this clonotype: A much larger clone lies one base from this, so it may be a read error. This sequence joins TRBV30 and TRBJ2-3, with 7 bases that match TRBD2. Germline V gives CDR1 GTSNPN, CDR2 SVGIG (reference sequence). The CDR3 spans 14 residues. DNA for the CDR3: TGTGCCTGGAGTGTAAACTCCCGGGGGGATACGCGGTATTTT. Protein: CAWSVNSRGDTRYF.

V usage is TRBV5-1 and J usage is TRBJ2-2; 8 bases match TRBD1. V lost 7 bases and J lost 4; bases outside the gene matches: 12. Germline CDR1 is SGHRS and CDR2 is YFSETQ. This CDR3 spans 16 amino acids. DNA for the CDR3: TGCGCCAGCGGCGACCGGACAGGGAGAGTCACCGGGGAGCTGTTTTTT. Protein sequence: CASGDRTGRVTGELFF.

Only a few counts were recorded for this clonotype. The CDR3 sequence: CASSLRDRDYEQYF. In nucleotides, the CDR3 is TGTGCCAGCAGCCTCCGGGACAGGGACTACGAGCAGTACTTC. The rearrangement links TRBV9 to TRBJ2-7; 9 bases are a match to TRBD1. With 4 bases clipped from V and 3 bases from J, the junction kept 5 bases outside the gene matches. Looked up from germline, CDR1 is SGDLS and CDR2 is YYNGEE. The CDR3 runs to 14 residues.

This clonotype was counted a few times. The chain recombines TRBV20-1 with TRBJ2-1, with 7 bases identical to TRBD2. V shed 6 bases and J 1 base; nucleotides not matched to a gene: 12. CDR1 and CDR2 from the germline V gene are DFQATT and SNEGSKA (reference sequence). The CDR3 totals 16 residues. CDR3 in DNA: TGCAGTGCCTCCCGGCTATGGGAGGGTTCCTACAATGAGCAGTTCTTC. Protein product: CSASRLWEGSYNEQFF.

The chain employs TRBV14 and TRBJ2-1; tentatively, D is TRBD1 (5 bases). The germline gives CDR1 SGHDN, CDR2 FVKESK. This CDR3 is 13 amino acids long. V was clipped by 2 bases and J by 7 bases, with 9 bases between them. CDR3 loop: CASSQWGGNEQFF. The CDR3 coding sequence is TGTGCCAGCAGCCAATGGGGCGGTAATGAGCAGTTCTTC.

This chain connects TRBV10-3 to TRBJ2-3; D unresolved. The length of the CDR3 is 13 residues. CDR1 ENHRY and CDR2 SYGVKD come from the germline V gene. The V gene lost 1 base and the J gene lost 4 bases, with 6 bases spanning the gap. The DNA of the CDR3 is TGTGCCATCAGTGAGTGGTCGGCAGATACGCAGTATTTT. As protein: CAISEWSADTQYF.

This rearrangement joins TRBV28 to TRBJ2-3; 14 bases fit TRBD2. This CDR3 is built from 18 residues. Germline lookup yields CDR1 MDHEN and CDR2 SYDVKM. Germline trimming cut 8 bases from V and 7 bases from J; bases unmatched to any gene: 17. The DNA for the CDR3 is TGTGCCAGCTTACCCCTAGGGACTAGCGGGAGTGGGACCCATACGCAGTATTTT. It codes for CASLPLGTSGSGTHTQYF.

This clonotype was recorded many times. The genes are TRBV27 and TRBJ1-1; D is ambiguous. The germline CDR1 and CDR2 sequences are MNHEY and SMNVEV (reference sequence). This CDR3 spans 14 amino acids. Trimming removed 2 bases at V and 1 base at J, with 8 bases between. The CDR3 sequence: CASSLRSPNTEAFF. The CDR3 region has the DNA TGTGCCAGCAGTTTAAGATCCCCGAACACTGAAGCTTTCTTT.

This clonotype was seen many times. The rearrangement links TRBV15 to TRBJ2-1; TRBD2 agrees at 14 bases. Trimming at V came to 8 bases and at J to 9 bases, leaving 9 bases not matched to a gene. The CDR3 covers 15 residues. Germline assignment: CDR1 LNHNV and CDR2 YYDKDF (reference sequence). Written as DNA, the CDR3 is TGTGCCACCTCTCCGGGACTAGCGGGAGTGCGTGAGCAGTTCTTC. It is translated as CATSPGLAGVREQFF.

This clonotype has just a few counts. The chain carries TRBV15 and TRBJ1-1; possibly TRBD1 for D (6 bases). Trimming shortened V by 9 bases and J by 4 bases, and 18 bases separated the two germline ends. Germline assignment: CDR1 LNHNV and CDR2 YYDKDF (reference sequence). The CDR3 runs 14 residues. For the CDR3, the DNA is TGTGCCACGGGGAGAAACAGGGTCGGCACTGAAGCTTTCTTT. Protein: CATGRNRVGTEAFF.